The entry below describes one TCR beta chain. Its target is unknown. This sample was included in a study of spatial heterogeneity in lung cancer. Time point noted: sample taken at primary tumor resection. Whole RNA came from tumor, nontumor lung or frozen PBMC and was sequenced without being sorted. A total of more than 65 untreated early-stage non-small cell lung cancer patients served as donors. Individual TCR cDNA molecules each bore their own unique molecular identifier. Using its own MiXCR run on the 5' RACE reads, TCRdb lists one record per CDR3 protein. The repertoire holds 70,000 to 90,000 distinct CDR3 sequences, roughly 13% seen once, with more than 7% in the top ten. This CDR3 region has 15 residues. CDR1 and CDR2 from the germline V gene are SGHRS and YFSETQ. The V gene lost 0 bases and the J gene lost 0 bases, with 9 bases spanning the gap. Points from the study as a whole: Resection saw ubiquitous expanded tumor TCRs appear in blood more than follow-up did.

The clonotype was recovered from a male donor with early-stage non-small cell lung cancer. The V call is TRBV5-1, the J call TRBJ1-1; D perhaps matches TRBD1 (6 bases). The sample consisted of PBMCs, taken at surgery. CDR3 sequence (DNA): TGCGCCAGCAGCTTGGCCGGACAGCTGAACACTGAAGCTTTCTTT. This gives the protein CASSLAGQLNTEAFF.